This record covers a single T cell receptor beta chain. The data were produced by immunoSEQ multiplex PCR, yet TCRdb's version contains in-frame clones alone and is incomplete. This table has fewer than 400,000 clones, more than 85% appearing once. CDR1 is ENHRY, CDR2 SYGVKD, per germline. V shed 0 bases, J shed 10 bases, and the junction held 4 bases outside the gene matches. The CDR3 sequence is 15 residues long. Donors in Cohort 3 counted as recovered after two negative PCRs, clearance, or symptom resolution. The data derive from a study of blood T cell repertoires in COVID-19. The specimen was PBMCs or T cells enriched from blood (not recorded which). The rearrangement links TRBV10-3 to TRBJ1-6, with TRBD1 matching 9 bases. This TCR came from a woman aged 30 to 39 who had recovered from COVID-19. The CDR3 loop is CAISESGQGRSPLHF. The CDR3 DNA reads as TGTGCCATCAGTGAGTCTGGACAGGGGAGGTCACCCCTCCACTTT.